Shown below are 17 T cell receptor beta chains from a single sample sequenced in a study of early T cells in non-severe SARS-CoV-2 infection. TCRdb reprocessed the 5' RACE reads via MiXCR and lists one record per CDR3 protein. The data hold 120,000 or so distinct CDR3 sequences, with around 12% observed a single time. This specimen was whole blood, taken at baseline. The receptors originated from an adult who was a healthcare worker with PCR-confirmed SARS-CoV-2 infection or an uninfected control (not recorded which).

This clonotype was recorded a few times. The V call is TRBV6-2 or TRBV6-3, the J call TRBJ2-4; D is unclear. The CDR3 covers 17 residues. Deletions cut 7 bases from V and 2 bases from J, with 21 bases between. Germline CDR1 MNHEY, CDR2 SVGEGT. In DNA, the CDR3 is TGTGCCAGCAACGCCATGGTGGGTGAAGATTCCAAAAACATTCAGTACTTC. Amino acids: CASNAMVGEDSKNIQYF.

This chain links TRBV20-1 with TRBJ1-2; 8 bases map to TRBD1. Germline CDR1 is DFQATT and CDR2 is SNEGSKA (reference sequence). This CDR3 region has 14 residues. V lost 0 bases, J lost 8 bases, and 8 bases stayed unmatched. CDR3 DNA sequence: TGCAGTGCTAGAGATCCGAGGGACAGGCACGGCTACACCTTC. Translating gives CSARDPRDRHGYTF.

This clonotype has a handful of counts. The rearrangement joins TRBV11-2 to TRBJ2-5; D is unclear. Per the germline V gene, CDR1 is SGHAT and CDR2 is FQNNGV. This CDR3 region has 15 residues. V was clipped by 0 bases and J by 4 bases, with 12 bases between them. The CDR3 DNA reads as TGTGCCAGCAGCTTAGATCCTGGGGTTGGAGAGACCCAGTACTTC. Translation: CASSLDPGVGETQYF.

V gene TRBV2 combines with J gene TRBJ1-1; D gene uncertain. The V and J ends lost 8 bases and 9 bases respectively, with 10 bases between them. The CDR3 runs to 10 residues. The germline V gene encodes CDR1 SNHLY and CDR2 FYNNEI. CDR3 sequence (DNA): TGTGCCAGCCGGACCGAGAAAGCTTTCTTT. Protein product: CASRTEKAFF.

DNA for the CDR3: TGCGCCAGCAGCTTGAGAAGCGGGAGGATCATGGAAGAGACCCAGTACTTC. Encoded protein: CASSLRSGRIMEETQYF. This rearrangement joins TRBV5-1 to TRBJ2-5; 9 bases are shared with TRBD2. Germline lookup yields CDR1 SGHRS and CDR2 YFSETQ. J was trimmed by 3 bases and V by 1 base; bases with no gene match: 10. The CDR3 is 17 amino acids.

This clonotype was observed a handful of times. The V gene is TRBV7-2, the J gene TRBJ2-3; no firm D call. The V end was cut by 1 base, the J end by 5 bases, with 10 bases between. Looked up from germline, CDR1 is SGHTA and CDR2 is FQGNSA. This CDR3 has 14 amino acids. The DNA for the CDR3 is TGTGCCAGCAGCTTAGTGTCAAGGCAAGATACGCAGTATTTT. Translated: CASSLVSRQDTQYF.

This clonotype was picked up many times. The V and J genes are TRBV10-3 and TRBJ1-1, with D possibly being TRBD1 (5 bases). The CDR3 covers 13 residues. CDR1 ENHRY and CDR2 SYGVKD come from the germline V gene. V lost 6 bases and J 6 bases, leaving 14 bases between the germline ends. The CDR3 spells CAIRSGDSSEAFF. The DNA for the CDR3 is TGTGCCATCAGAAGCGGTGACAGTTCTGAAGCTTTCTTT.

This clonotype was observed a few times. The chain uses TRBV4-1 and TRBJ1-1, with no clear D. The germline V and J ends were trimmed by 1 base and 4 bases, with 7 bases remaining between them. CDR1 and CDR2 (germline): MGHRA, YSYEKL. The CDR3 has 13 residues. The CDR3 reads CASSQGPITEAFF. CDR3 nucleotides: TGCGCCAGCAGCCAAGGTCCAATCACTGAAGCTTTCTTT.

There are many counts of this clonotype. CDR3 amino acids: CAINPTGGRETQYF. In DNA, the CDR3 is TGTGCCATCAACCCGACAGGGGGCAGGGAGACCCAGTACTTC. J is TRBJ2-5 and V is TRBV10-3, with 10 bases identical to TRBD1. Germline loops: CDR1 ENHRY, CDR2 SYGVKD. The CDR3 extends over 14 amino acids. V shed 7 bases, J shed 5 bases, and the junction held 7 bases outside the gene matches.

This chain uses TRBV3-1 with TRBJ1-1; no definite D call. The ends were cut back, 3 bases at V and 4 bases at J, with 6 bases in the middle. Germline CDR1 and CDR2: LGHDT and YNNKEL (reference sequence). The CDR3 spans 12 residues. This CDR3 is CASSQGTTEAFF. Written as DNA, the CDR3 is TGTGCCAGCAGCCAGGGAACCACTGAAGCTTTCTTT.

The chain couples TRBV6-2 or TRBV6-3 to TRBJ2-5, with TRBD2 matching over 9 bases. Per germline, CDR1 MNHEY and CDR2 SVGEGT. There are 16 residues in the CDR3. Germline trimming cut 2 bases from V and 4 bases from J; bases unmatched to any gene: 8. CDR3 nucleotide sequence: TGTGCCAGCAGTTACCGCGTAGCGGGAGTACGAGAGACCCAGTACTTC. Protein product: CASSYRVAGVRETQYF.

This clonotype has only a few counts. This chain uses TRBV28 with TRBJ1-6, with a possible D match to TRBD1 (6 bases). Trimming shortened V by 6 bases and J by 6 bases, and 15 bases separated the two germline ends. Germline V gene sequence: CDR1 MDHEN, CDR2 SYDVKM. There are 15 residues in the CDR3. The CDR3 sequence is CASSLGGARNSPLHF. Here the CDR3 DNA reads TGTGCCAGCAGCCTAGGGGGGGCGCGTAATTCACCCCTCCACTTT.

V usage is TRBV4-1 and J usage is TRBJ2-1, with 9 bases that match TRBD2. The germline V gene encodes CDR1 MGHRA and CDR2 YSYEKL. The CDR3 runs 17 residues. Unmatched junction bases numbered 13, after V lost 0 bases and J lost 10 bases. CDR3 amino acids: CASSQDLSGRPHREQFF. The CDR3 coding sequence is TGCGCCAGCAGCCAAGATCTAAGCGGGAGGCCCCATAGGGAGCAGTTCTTC.

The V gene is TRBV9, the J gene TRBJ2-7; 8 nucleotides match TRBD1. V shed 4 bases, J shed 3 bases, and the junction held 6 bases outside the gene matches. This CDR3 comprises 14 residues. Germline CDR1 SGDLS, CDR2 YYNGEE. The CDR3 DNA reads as TGTGCCAGCAGCTACCAGACAGGGGACTACGAGCAGTACTTC. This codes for CASSYQTGDYEQYF.

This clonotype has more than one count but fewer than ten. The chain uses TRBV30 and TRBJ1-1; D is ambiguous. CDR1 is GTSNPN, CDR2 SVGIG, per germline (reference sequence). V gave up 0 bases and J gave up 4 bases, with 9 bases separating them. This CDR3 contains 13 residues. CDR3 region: CAWSVRRGTEAFF. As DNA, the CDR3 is TGTGCCTGGAGTGTACGGAGAGGCACTGAAGCTTTCTTT.

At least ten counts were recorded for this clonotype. In nucleotides, the CDR3 is TGTGCCAGCAGCGGCCTTCTTGCTCACAATGAGCAGTTCTTC. Amino acid sequence: CASSGLLAHNEQFF. This chain uses TRBV7-2 with TRBJ2-1; D is uncertain. This CDR3 comprises 14 residues. V lost 5 bases to trimming and J lost 5 bases, with 13 bases between them. CDR1 is SGHTA, CDR2 FQGNSA, per germline.

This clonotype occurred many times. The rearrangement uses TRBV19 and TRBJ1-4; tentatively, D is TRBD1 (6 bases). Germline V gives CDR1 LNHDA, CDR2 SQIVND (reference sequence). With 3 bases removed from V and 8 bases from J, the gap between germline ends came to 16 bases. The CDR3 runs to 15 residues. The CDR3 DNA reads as TGTGCCAGTAGTATCGCCGCGCAGGGGCGAGAAAAACTGTTTTTT. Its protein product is CASSIAAQGREKLFF.